This T cell receptor (beta chain) was identified in a study of cytomegalovirus exposure and HLA in healthy donors. The donors were members of the approximately 120-subject validation cohort (separate from the approximately 670-subject first cohort). Germline CDR1 reads LGHNA; CDR2 reads YSLEER. The V end was cut by 5 bases, the J end by 2 bases, with 10 bases between. This CDR3 contains 14 residues. The protocol was immunoSEQ multiplex PCR, while the TCRdb copy is restricted to in-frame clones and leaves out a portion. The sample holds 150,000 to 200,000 clones, around 96% seen once. This sequence joins TRBV4-3 and TRBJ2-1; possible D gene TRBD1, 6 bases. Material: PBMCs. The origin of this receptor is a woman younger than 30 in good health and CMV-seronegative. Here the CDR3 DNA reads TGCGCCAGCAGCGAGGGGGTCACCTACAATGAGCAGTTCTTC. Its protein is CASSEGVTYNEQFF.